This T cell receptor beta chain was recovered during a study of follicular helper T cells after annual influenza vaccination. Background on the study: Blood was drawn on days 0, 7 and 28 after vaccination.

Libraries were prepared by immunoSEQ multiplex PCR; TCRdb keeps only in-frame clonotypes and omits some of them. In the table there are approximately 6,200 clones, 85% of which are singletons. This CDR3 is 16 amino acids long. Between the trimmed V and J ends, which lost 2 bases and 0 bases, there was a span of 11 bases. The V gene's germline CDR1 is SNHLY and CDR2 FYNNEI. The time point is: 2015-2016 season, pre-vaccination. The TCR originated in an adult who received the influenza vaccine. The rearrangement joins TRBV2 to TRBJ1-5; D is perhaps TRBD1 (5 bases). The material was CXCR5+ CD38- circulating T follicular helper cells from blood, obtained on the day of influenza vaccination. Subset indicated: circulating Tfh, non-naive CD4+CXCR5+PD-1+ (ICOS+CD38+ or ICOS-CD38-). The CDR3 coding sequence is TGTGCCAGCAGTGAATGGGGGGTGAATAGCAATCAGCCCCAGCATTTT. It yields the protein CASSEWGVNSNQPQHF.